This record looks at one T cell receptor (beta chain) sequence and its context. The target antigen is unknown. This specimen comes from a study of cytomegalovirus exposure and HLA in healthy donors. Overall study results and limits: The study put 150 to 200 TCR beta chains on its list as cytomegalovirus-associated. It was found in a later analysis that first-cohort TCR clusters tended to co-occur in the 100 to 150 validation repertoires.

The CDR3 extends over 15 amino acids. The V gene's germline CDR1 is LGHNA and CDR2 YNFKEQ. Trimming took 0 bases from V and 3 from J; bases not matched to a gene: 1. Repertoires were generated with immunoSEQ multiplex PCR, while TCRdb's copy carries only in-frame clones and drops some. The data contain about 360,000 clones, 70% to 90% of them singletons. Material for sequencing was PBMCs. This TCR derives from a woman between 18 and 30 years old in good health and CMV-seronegative. The rearrangement links TRBV4-2 to TRBJ1-1; 10 positions agree with TRBD1. CDR3 loop: CASSQEGTGDTEAFF. The CDR3 DNA reads as TGTGCCAGCAGCCAAGAGGGGACAGGGGACACTGAAGCTTTCTTT.